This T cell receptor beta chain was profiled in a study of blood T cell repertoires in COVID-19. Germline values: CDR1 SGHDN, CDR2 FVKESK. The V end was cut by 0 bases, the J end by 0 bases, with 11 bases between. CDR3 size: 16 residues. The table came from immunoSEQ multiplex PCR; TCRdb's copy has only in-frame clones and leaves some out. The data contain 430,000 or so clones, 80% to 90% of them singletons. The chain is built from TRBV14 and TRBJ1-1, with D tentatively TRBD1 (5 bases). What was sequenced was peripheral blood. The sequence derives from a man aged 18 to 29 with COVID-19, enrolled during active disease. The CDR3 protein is CASSQDWGRVNTEAFF. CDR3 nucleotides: TGTGCCAGCAGCCAAGATTGGGGCAGGGTGAACACTGAAGCTTTCTTT. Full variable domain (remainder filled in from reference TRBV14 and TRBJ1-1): EAGVTQFPSHSVIEKGQTVTLRCDPISGHDNLYWYRRVMGKEIKFLLHFVKESKQDESGMPNNRFLAERTGGTYSTLKVQPAELEDSGVYFCASSQDWGRVNTEAFFGQGTRLTVV.